The clone carrying this TCR beta chain was seen more than once but under ten times. Its cognate antigen is unknown. The record originates from a study of Graves' ophthalmopathy and Graves' hyperthyroidism. Study outcomes and limitations: Among thyroid clonotypes expanded above 0.001 frequency, most also appeared in blood.

As the template, RNA transcripts were used to amplify TCR beta CDR3 regions. An opening RT-PCR round employed HTBI primers and preceded a second-round multiplex PCR. TCRdb reprocessed the multiplex PCR reads via MiXCR and lists one record per CDR3 protein. The repertoire has about 200,000 distinct CDR3 sequences, less than 30% of them found once; the top ten carry approximately 8.2%. The receptor was isolated from a man aged 45-65 years with Graves' ophthalmopathy. Sequenced sample: peripheral blood.

The CDR3 is CASSLIRNPLGQYF. The DNA for the CDR3 is TGTGCCAGCAGTTTAATCCGGAACCCTTTGGGGCAGTACTTC. The V gene is TRBV28, the J gene TRBJ2-7; D gene unclear. The CDR3 runs 14 residues. Germline CDR1 MDHEN, CDR2 SYDVKM. Trimming pared 2 bases from V and 9 bases from J, leaving 17 bases between.